This TCR beta chain came from a study of blood T cell repertoires in COVID-19 (dated by TCRdb to 2020 to 2022). Regarding the research as a whole: Samples from collaborators originated in the United States, Italy and Spain and spanned both the acute and convalescent phases of COVID-19. The material from the prospective study consisted of cDNA or gDNA derived from T cells, B-cell-depleted T cells, or PBMCs. Subjects who had been exposed to COVID-19, were actively infected with it, or had recovered from it provided the deeply sampled blood TCRbeta repertoires that made up the dataset. A freely available public database, intended as a resource for researchers studying the immune response to SARS-CoV-2, is where the repertoires were released. The samples were drawn from two sources: the first 160 participants of the ongoing ImmuneRACE study, and fewer than 1,500 subjects contributed by 6 global collaborators. A de-identified subject ID, COVID-19 status, age in years and sex were almost always included in the sample metadata. Where available, HLA class I and class II types were obtained from metadata supplied by the sample provider rather than from assay-based typing. Points the paper makes about the study in general: How much clinical and demographic metadata was included differed by source and by participant, and the metadata was provided uncurated.

Comments on this clone: What antigen it recognizes has not been identified. Base qualities are missing; no much larger clone stands one base away.

Participants in the prospective study were aged roughly 18 to 100 years, lived in some 24 United States geographic areas, and enrolled through a virtual design. In the prospective study, participants were assigned to cohorts based on the clinical history participants reported in a screening survey and a study questionnaire. Recovered participants in ImmuneRACE Cohort 3 were defined by two consecutive negative NP/OP PCR tests, clearance by a healthcare professional, or resolution of symptoms. In the prospective study, mobile phlebotomists collected whole blood, serum and a nasopharyngeal or oropharyngeal swab from each participant. Additional blood draws and questionnaires over an approximately two-month period could optionally be provided by prospective study participants. Prospective study blood samples were shipped either frozen or at room temperature before DNA extraction. TCRbeta CDR3 regions were amplified from genomic DNA using the immunoSEQ Assay, a bias-controlled multiplex PCR. As for the original processing: The number of nucleated cells in each sample was estimated from the amplification of reference gene primers within the assay. To quantify the absolute abundance of each unique TCRbeta CDR3 rearrangement, sequence reads were collapsed and filtered. Productive Simpson clonality was computed per sample as the square root of Simpson's diversity index over productive rearrangements. TCRdb limited this immuneACCESS table to in-frame rearrangements with V and J called. A share of clones is missing; checked studies link under half to unresolved V genes, and the rest is unexplained. V and J calls and clone size are as listed in that table; D and trimming were resolved from the DNA. For this sample there are some 200,000 clones; roughly 90% appear just once. The top ten clonotypes cover roughly 2.5% of the sample.

V lost 0 bases and J lost 5 bases, and the count of bases not matched to a germline gene is 9. The CDR3 has 16 amino acids, counting the end cysteine and phenylalanine. Of the read, only the CDR3 DNA is kept; its 48 bases are in frame from base 1. The germline V gene specifies SGHVS as CDR1 and FQNEAQ as CDR2. This receptor was identified in a young woman who had recovered from COVID-19. This receptor chain uses TRBV7-8 and TRBJ1-2; the junction holds 7 bases that match TRBD1. Material for sequencing was PBMCs or T cells enriched from blood (not recorded which). The base sequence is TGTGCCAGCAGCTTAGCCCCCGGACAGGAGAAGTATGGCTACACCTTC. Its protein is CASSLAPGQEKYGYTF.